The entry that follows covers one TCR beta chain sequence. The entirety of the isolated RNA underwent reverse transcription, so expressed TCRB transcripts were sequenced. Sequenced by immunoSEQ multiplex PCR; TCRdb stores in-frame clones only, minus some. The sample has 200,000 to 250,000 clones, 68% seen once; the top ten hold 0.053%. V lost 6 bases, J lost 0 bases, and 10 bases lay in between. The CDR3 is 14 residues long. Germline V gene sequence: CDR1 MDHEN, CDR2 SYDVKM. These data are taken from a study of beta chain features in type 1 diabetes. This sequence originates from a man younger than 40 in good health. The genes are TRBV28 and TRBJ2-3, with D hard to call. Sequenced input: naive CD4+ T cells from blood. CDR3 residues: CASSFDPSTDTQYF. The CDR3 bases are TGTGCCAGCAGCTTCGACCCTAGCACAGATACGCAGTATTTT.